What follows are 18 T cell receptor beta chains derived from one specimen sequenced in a study of cytomegalovirus exposure and HLA in healthy donors. TCRdb's table, derived via immunoSEQ multiplex PCR, lists solely in-frame clones and lacks some. Found here are under 200,000 clones, 80% to 90% of them singletons; the top ten hold roughly 1.2%. Sequencing was performed on PBMCs. These TCRs come from a woman between 25 and 40 years old in good health and CMV-seronegative.

Ten or more counts support this clone. This chain's CDR3 is CASSQDKGGFGETQYF. The CDR3 DNA sequence: TGTGCCAGCAGCCAAGATAAGGGGGGGTTTGGGGAGACCCAGTACTTC. The chain links TRBV4-2 to TRBJ2-5; possible D gene TRBD2, 7 bases. The CDR3 loop spans 16 amino acids. Looked up from germline, CDR1 is LGHNA and CDR2 is YNFKEQ. V gave up 0 bases and J gave up 5 bases, with 16 bases separating them.

The CDR3 reads CASSFGGGYTF. CDR3 nucleotides: TGTGCCAGCAGCTTCGGTGGTGGCTACACCTTC. V is TRBV7-9 and J is TRBJ1-2; no clear D. The CDR3 totals 11 residues. Trimming took 3 bases from V and 7 from J, leaving 6 bases between them. In germline, CDR1 is SEHNR, CDR2 FQNEAQ (reference sequence).

The genes are TRBV10-3 and TRBJ1-4; 10 nucleotides agree with TRBD1. The length of the CDR3 is 14 residues. The germline CDR1 and CDR2 sequences are ENHRY and SYGVKD. With V trimmed by 6 bases and J by 8 bases, 6 bases remained unmatched. CDR3 protein: CAISPRDRGEKLFF. The CDR3 DNA follows: TGTGCCATCAGCCCCCGGGACAGGGGCGAAAAACTGTTTTTT.

The chain couples TRBV27 to TRBJ1-2; D unresolved. V lost 4 bases and J lost 8, with 14 bases in between. Germline V gene sequence: CDR1 MNHEY, CDR2 SMNVEV (reference sequence). This CDR3 comprises 13 residues. This CDR3 is CASSSRGGSGYTF. In DNA, the CDR3 is TGTGCCAGCAGTTCTCGGGGAGGATCAGGCTACACCTTC.

The CDR3 region has the DNA TGTGCCAGCAGTCTGCAGGGGGAGGATCAGCCCCAGCATTTT. Amino acids: CASSLQGEDQPQHF. The rearrangement joins TRBV27 to TRBJ1-5, with 7 bases lining up with TRBD1. CDR1 MNHEY and CDR2 SMNVEV come from the germline V gene (reference sequence). The ends lost 5 bases at V and 5 bases at J; junction bases unmatched: 6. The CDR3 contains 14 residues.

The sample holds a few counts of this clone. The rearrangement links TRBV30 to TRBJ2-7; D is unresolved. This CDR3 is built from 13 residues. Trimming shortened V by 1 base and J by 2 bases, and 9 bases separated the two germline ends. Looked up from germline, CDR1 is GTSNPN and CDR2 is SVGIG (reference sequence). The CDR3 region has the DNA TGTGCCTGGAGTGGTGACAATACCTACGAGCAGTACTTC. The encoded protein is CAWSGDNTYEQYF.

The rearrangement uses TRBV15 and TRBJ2-1, with 9 bases identical to TRBD2. CDR1 LNHNV and CDR2 YYDKDF come from the germline V gene (reference sequence). V lost 8 bases, J lost 4 bases, and 3 bases stayed unmatched. This CDR3 has 13 residues. Here the CDR3 reads CATLSGRYNEQFF. Written as DNA, the CDR3 is TGTGCCACCCTCAGCGGGAGGTACAATGAGCAGTTCTTC.

This clone was counted a few times. The chain uses TRBV7-9 and TRBJ2-7; possibly TRBD1 for D (7 bases). Germline V lookup: CDR1 SEHNR, CDR2 FQNEAQ (reference sequence). The ends were cut back, 5 bases at V and 2 bases at J, with 19 bases in the middle. This CDR3 has 16 amino acids. CDR3 coding DNA: TGTGCCAGCAGCGAAAGCGGCAGGGGGGTTCCCTACGAGCAGTACTTC. It is translated as CASSESGRGVPYEQYF.

The CDR3 nucleotides read TGTGCCAGCAGCTTAGTCCGATCCAGGGTTTACGAGCAGTACTTC. This gives the protein CASSLVRSRVYEQYF. This chain links TRBV11-2 with TRBJ2-7; D is possibly TRBD1 (5 bases). The V end lost 1 base, the J end lost 4 bases, and 14 bases lay between the germline ends. The CDR3 has 15 amino acids. The germline V gene has CDR1 SGHAT and CDR2 FQNNGV.

The J gene is TRBJ1-2, the V gene TRBV6-1; a weak D match, TRBD1 (6 bases). Germline CDR1 and CDR2: MNHNS and SASEGT. Trimming took off 2 bases at V and 4 bases at J, with 11 bases between the two ends. The CDR3 runs 14 residues. The DNA for the CDR3 is TGTGCCAGCAGTGAAACGACAGGTATCTATGGCTACACCTTC. The encoded protein is CASSETTGIYGYTF.

The rearrangement links TRBV4-1 to TRBJ2-7; the match to TRBD1 covers 7 bases. This CDR3 spans 17 amino acids. Germline V gene sequence: CDR1 MGHRA, CDR2 YSYEKL. J lost 1 base, V lost 0 bases, and 9 bases had no gene match. The CDR3 DNA reads TGCGCCAGCAGCCAAGACACAGGGGTAGGGGCGTCCTACGAGCAGTACTTC. It yields the protein CASSQDTGVGASYEQYF.

V usage is TRBV9 and J usage is TRBJ2-1; 8 bases match TRBD2. The germline V gene has CDR1 SGDLS and CDR2 YYNGEE. The V and J ends lost 4 bases and 4 bases, in that order; junction bases with no gene match: 7. CDR3 length equals 15 residues. Written as DNA, the CDR3 is TGTGCCAGCAGCCTTGGACTAGCTGATTACAATGAGCAGTTCTTC. It yields the protein CASSLGLADYNEQFF.

The chain recombines TRBV7-3 with TRBJ2-1; tentatively, D is TRBD2 (6 bases). The germline CDR1 and CDR2 sequences are SGHTA and FQGTGA. Trimming stripped 5 bases from V and 9 bases from J, with 17 bases between. There are 14 residues in the CDR3. The CDR3: CASSLPGMGGEQFF. In DNA form, the CDR3 reads TGTGCCAGCAGCCTCCCGGGAATGGGGGGTGAGCAGTTCTTC.

The V gene is TRBV9, the J gene TRBJ2-1, with D unclear. Trimming pared 1 base from V and 7 bases from J, leaving 6 bases between. Germline CDR1 and CDR2: SGDLS and YYNGEE. The CDR3 spans 12 residues. The CDR3 DNA follows: TGTGCCAGCAGCGTACCGGAGAATGAGCAGTTCTTC. This codes for CASSVPENEQFF.

This rearrangement joins TRBV25-1 to TRBJ2-6, with D unclear. This CDR3 spans 16 amino acids. Trimming pared 1 base from V and 1 base from J, leaving 8 bases between. Germline CDR1 MGHDK, CDR2 SYGVNS. The CDR3, as DNA: TGTGCCAGCAGTGAATCAGGTCAGTCTGGGGCCAACGTCCTGACTTTC. Protein product: CASSESGQSGANVLTF.

The rearrangement uses TRBV13 and TRBJ1-1, with D tentatively TRBD1 (6 bases). V gave up 4 bases and J gave up 6 bases, with 18 bases separating them. Germline assignment: CDR1 PRHDT and CDR2 FYEKMQ (reference sequence). The CDR3 consists of 15 residues. CDR3 nucleotides: TGTGCCAGCAGCTCAGGACAGATTGTTATCTCTGAAGCTTTCTTT. Translation: CASSSGQIVISEAFF.

This clone appeared a few times. The chain has TRBV9 and TRBJ1-2, with a possible D match to TRBD1 (5 bases). Trimming cost V 4 bases and J 3 bases, with 13 bases left between them. Germline V lookup: CDR1 SGDLS, CDR2 YYNGEE. The CDR3 totals 14 residues. The CDR3 bases are TGTGCCAGCAGCAGGGGCAGGCCCCACTATGGCTACACCTTC. Translated, it gives CASSRGRPHYGYTF.

The genes are TRBV5-1 and TRBJ2-3; D is perhaps TRBD1 (7 bases). This CDR3 spans 16 amino acids. Per germline, CDR1 SGHRS and CDR2 YFSETQ. The V and J ends lost 2 bases and 2 bases respectively, with 15 bases between them. The CDR3 sequence is CASSFGQGGITDTQYF. In DNA, the CDR3 is TGCGCCAGCAGCTTCGGGCAGGGGGGTATCACAGATACGCAGTATTTT. Based on the CDR3 plus reference TRBV5-1 and TRBJ2-3, the full variable domain is KAGVTQTPRYLIKTRGQQVTLSCSPISGHRSVSWYQQTPGQGLQFLFEYFSETQRNKGNFPGRFSGRQFSNSRSEMNVSTLELGDSALYLCASSFGQGGITDTQYFGPGTRLTVL.